This entry features one T cell receptor (beta chain) sequence. Its antigen remains undetermined. No per-base quality is available; no much larger clone lies one base away. Looking up the germline V gene (reference sequence) yields CDR1 SEHNR and CDR2 FQNEAQ. The junction carries 11 bases between V and J, which are trimmed by 5 bases and 0 bases respectively. The CDR3, from cysteine to phenylalanine, totals 14 residues. Left in the record is the CDR3 DNA by itself, 42 bases read in frame from the first base. These data belong to a study of cytomegalovirus exposure and HLA in healthy donors (TCRdb year 2017). For the study in its entirety: In an earlier analysis of roughly 590 of the donors, roughly 300 Gb of sequence data and just under 120 million unique TCR beta sequences from about 179 million T cells were reported. In addition to the first cohort of around 670 subjects, a separate validation cohort of 130 or so different subjects was used. Typing coverage differed by locus: A, B, C, DRB1 and DQB1 were typed in about 620-630 donors, DQA1 in about 510, DPA1 in 600 to 610, and DPB1 in 472. The aim of the study was to test whether cataloging public T cell receptors could identify signatures of past pathogen exposure. HLA typing included class I and class II loci at four-digit resolution. A later analysis re-analyzed previously published TCR beta repertoires from 600 to 850 donors and added high-resolution HLA genotyping to study TCR occurrence patterns. Among the approximately 430 genotyped donors, approximately 82% belonged to the genetic ancestry cluster associated with self-reported Caucasian donors. In the later analysis, no new phenotypic data were used to find candidate immune exposures; instead, reliance was placed on TCR beta sequences and their occurrence across donors. Among about 410 genotyped donors of the cohort, an average of approximately 240,000 unique TCR beta nucleotide sequences was sequenced per donor, of which about 18% were non-productive. In an earlier analysis of 500 to 650 of the donors, high-throughput TCR beta sequencing was used to judge whether each TCR beta V gene segment behaved as functional or pseudogenic. Donor age, sex, ethnicity and CMV serostatus were collected together with the repertoire data. Every discovery cohort repertoire had been produced on one sequencing platform. An early release that covered fewer than 800 HLA-typed donors contained approximately 300 gigabases of sequencing data and 75 million to 100 million unique TCR sequences. The study used immunosequencing to profile the T cell repertoires of several hundred subjects and linked those repertoires to cytomegalovirus serostatus. High-throughput TCR immunosequencing, statistical association of individual TCRs with disease status, and machine learning were combined to predict cytomegalovirus infection status. Roughly 5 DR-DQ haplotypes were treated as single units for association and clustering because of strong linkage in the cohort. Genome-wide SNP genotypes for about 60% of the roughly 670 donors were used in a later genetic analysis, which treated that subset as a discovery cohort. On the study overall, not on this receptor specifically: The presence/absence analyses assumed that sequencing depth was roughly uniform across donors, and that assumption may not be true. Only TCR beta chains were sequenced in this cohort, and the absence of alpha or paired-chain data limited detectable features. Because counts were too low, approximately 18 rarely observed V segments, including chromosome 9 orphons, were excluded from the earlier analysis of fewer than 650 of the donors. CMV serostatus was the only immune exposure information available for the cohort. A cluster of highly shared sequence variants was judged likely to be a technical artifact of the sequencing pipeline. In a later analysis, the rate of TCR association differed among HLA loci, with DRB1 alleles having the most associated TCRs and HLA-C alleles having the fewest. Because HLA typing was unavailable for some donors at each locus, only the typed subset was used in association tests. In a later genetic analysis, a missense DCLRE1C variant was associated with V-gene and J-gene trimming of TCR beta chains, and the association was replicated in an independent cohort. Most TCR sequences were observed very rarely across donors, whereas some public TCRs were present in many individuals. According to a later genetic analysis, donors in an Asian-associated ancestry cluster had fewer N-insertions in productive TCRs than the roughly 700-donor mean. Compared with equally common non-associated chains, HLA-associated TCR beta chains in a later analysis were more clonally expanded and had lower generation probabilities. In a later analysis, 16,951 TCR beta sequences were associated with specific HLA alleles at a false discovery rate of 0.05. Some IMGT-functional V segments, including TRBV6-2 and TRBV6-3, could not be told apart with the 87-base-pair reads, so those segments were excluded. When HLA alleles, especially DR and DQ, strongly co-occurred, attributing TCR associations to individual alleles was difficult. In an earlier analysis of roughly 560 of the donors, most TCR beta V segments were observed in productive rearrangements about 87% or about 30% of the time, broadly matching IMGT annotations. A further reported finding was that TCR beta sequences accurately predicted the HLA-A and HLA-B alleles for most subjects in the first cohort. The authors suggested that the approach could potentially be generalized to other disease states and immunological phenotypes. A later analysis reported that several top co-occurrence clusters appeared linked to parvovirus B19, influenza, CMV and Epstein-Barr virus. In vitro tests confirmed that a few of the cytomegalovirus-associated TCR beta chains recognize cytomegalovirus antigens. The classifier was reported to diagnose cytomegalovirus status with high specificity and sensitivity in both the original cohort and the validation cohort. The study gave a list of some 150 TCR beta chains associated with cytomegalovirus. Linkage disequilibrium might explain the correlated functional status among segregating V segments, but an unknown experimental factor could not be excluded. Most CMV-associated TCR beta chains appeared to be HLA-restricted in a later analysis, and the HLA associations seemed to be driven largely by CMV exposure.

The library was obtained by the immunoSEQ multiplex PCR assay. For the multiplex PCR, a mixture combining 60 forward primers for TCR Vbeta segments and 13 reverse primers for TCR Jbeta segments was used. The CDR3 region of rearranged TCR beta genes was amplified from genomic DNA with a multiplex PCR assay. The Illumina HiSeq System was used to sequence the amplified TCR beta libraries as 87-base-pair reads. The original pipeline was this. A later analysis counted 65 million to 90 million unique TCR beta chains across the 666 repertoires, and roughly 11 million of these chains were shared by at least two donors. A nearest-neighbor algorithm error-corrected the raw reads and collapsed the reads into unique sequences, merging closely related sequences to remove PCR and sequencing errors. To assign V, D and J gene segments, CDR3 sequences were aligned to IMGT reference sequences. Each retained sequence needed at least a six-nucleotide match to both a V gene segment and a J gene segment. A rearrangement was called productive if the CDR3 had no stop codons and remained in frame with V and J, and every other rearrangement was called non-productive. Following IMGT convention, CDR3 was defined as the stretch from the second conserved V-encoded cysteine to the conserved J-encoded phenylalanine. Sequences without an unambiguous match to a single V gene segment were excluded from the earlier analysis of 450 to 650 of the donors. An earlier analysis of 550 to 650 of the donors classified V segments as functional when productive rearrangements were above 56.7% and as segregating when the standard deviation between donors was above 5%. A statistical classification framework was built to diagnose cytomegalovirus status from the catalog of TCR beta chain sequences. In a later analysis, V and J genes were assigned by comparing TCR nucleotide sequences against IMGT/GENE-DB human TR gene sequences. The TCRdist pipeline was used in a later analysis to assign CDR3 sequences and most-parsimonious VDJ recombination scenarios. A later analysis defined each TCR beta chain by its CDR3 amino acid sequence plus V-gene family, and excluded reads lacking a unique V-gene family. In a later analysis, 450 to 600 highly shared, low-generation-probability nucleotide sequences were removed to address suspected cross-contamination and a sequencing artifact. In a later analysis, a clonal expansion index for each public chain was calculated from normalized within-repertoire ranks of inferred template counts. In a later analysis, generation probabilities were computed with a VDJ recombination model fitted to out-of-frame rearrangements, and the resulting probabilities were checked against IGoR. In a later analysis, hypergeometric tests were used to score TCR-TCR, TCR-HLA and TCR-CMV co-occurrence, with a repertoire-size bias correction applied to TCR pairs. A later analysis estimated false discovery rates by permuting HLA or CMV assignments 20 times. In a later analysis, co-occurring TCRs were grouped using DBSCAN, and TCRdist sequence similarity was added for clustering within HLA-allele-positive subsets. Co-occurrence clustering excluded repertoires with fewer than 30,000 or more than 120,000 public chains, plus five with anomalous nucleotide sharing. The table was pulled from immuneACCESS by TCRdb, which kept in-frame rearrangements only. Such tables lose some clones; where checked, under half of the loss comes from unresolved V genes, and the rest has no known cause. That table supplies the V and J calls and clone size; D and trimming were determined from the DNA. Counted in this sample were about 100,000 clones; over 75% of them appeared once. Approximately 2% of the sample rests with the top ten.

The cohort comprised approximately 700 healthy bone marrow donors. At the time of sampling, all cohort members were nominally healthy, though unrecorded immune exposures were likely present. The donor was CMV seronegative and belonged to the group of roughly 330 seronegative cohort members. A peripheral blood sample was collected from each donor, and TCR beta sequencing was performed on peripheral blood mononuclear cells. The Qiagen DNeasy Blood Extraction Kit was used to extract genomic DNA from the blood cell samples. The TCR was taken from a young man in good health and CMV-seronegative. The chain is made from TRBV7-9 and TRBJ2-7; TRBD2 is a weak D gene call, 5 bases matching. Sequenced sample: PBMCs. The CDR3 protein is CASSRLGSSYEQYF. The sequenced DNA: TGTGCCAGCAGCAGACTGGGGAGCTCCTACGAGCAGTACTTC.